This T cell receptor (beta chain) is from a study of T cells in Graves' hyperthyroidism and ophthalmopathy. The study's findings and limits: Ophthalmopathy was distinguished from stable hyperthyroidism by 13 V-J signatures.

Amplification of TCR beta CDR3 regions was performed using RNA transcripts as template. The HTBI set primed first-round TCR CDR3 RT-PCR. TCRdb passed the multiplex PCR reads through MiXCR, listing each CDR3 protein once. The sample carries a few hundred thousand distinct CDR3 sequences, around 14% recorded once. Any patient presenting with uncontrolled infection, other autoimmune disease, pregnancy or lactation was left out. Diagnostic decisions used clinical symptoms, serum thyroxine and TRAb, thyroid ultrasound and orbital computed tomography. CDR1 LGHDT and CDR2 YNNKEL come from the germline V gene (reference sequence). This CDR3 has 14 amino acids. The ends lost 1 base at V and 8 bases at J; junction bases unmatched: 4. This clonotype was observed at least ten times. The antigen remains undetermined.

This clonotype was sampled from a woman aged 18-29 years with Graves' hyperthyroidism. V gene TRBV3-1 combines with J gene TRBJ2-1; 8 bases agree with TRBD2. Sequencing input: blood. In DNA, the CDR3 is TGTGCCAGCAGCCAAGTAATAGCGGGATATGAGCAGTTCTTC. Protein sequence: CASSQVIAGYEQFF.